This TCR beta chain stems from a study of persistence of HIV-infected CD4 T cells. The stimulus was an HIV-1 Gag 15-mer peptide pool, 0.95 to 1 ug/peptide/mL. Memory cells lacking CD40L and CD69 with high CD45RO were sorted. Inclusion required CMV-positive serology and CD4+ counts above 400 cells/uL. This CDR3 contains 14 residues. V gave up 4 bases and J gave up 7 bases, with 17 bases separating them. From germline, CDR1 is SGHRS and CDR2 YFSETQ. Sequencing used immunoSEQ version 4 in survey mode. Sequencing used immunoSEQ multiplex PCR; TCRdb keeps in-frame clones, though not all of them. Of 30,000 to 35,000 clones listed, 82% are singletons. Comments on this clone: Its antigen is unknown.

The specimen comprised CD4+ T cells sorted from PBMCs after approximately 18-hour stimulation, sampled from a patient who received antiretroviral therapy. The receptor was derived from an adult woman with HIV who was CMV-seropositive. J is TRBJ1-1 and V is TRBV5-1, with D perhaps TRBD1 (6 bases). The CDR3 reads CASSDPQGSGEAFF. The CDR3 DNA is TGCGCCAGCAGCGACCCCCAGGGGAGCGGTGAAGCTTTCTTT.